This T cell receptor (beta chain) was sequenced during a study of early T cells in non-severe SARS-CoV-2 infection. This clonotype has just a few counts. Trimming took 2 bases from V and 3 from J, leaving 5 bases between them. Germline assignment: CDR1 GTSNPN and CDR2 SVGIG (reference sequence). This CDR3 is 11 amino acids long. TCRdb reprocessed the 5' RACE reads via MiXCR and lists one record per CDR3 protein. The table includes some 40,000 distinct CDR3 sequences, roughly 5.6% detected once. The chain carries TRBV30 and TRBJ2-7; D is unresolved. The sequence was obtained from an adult who was a healthcare worker with PCR-confirmed SARS-CoV-2 infection or an uninfected control (not recorded which). What was sequenced was whole blood. Here the CDR3 DNA reads TGTGCCTGGAGTAGGAGCTACGAGCAGTACTTC. Translated, it gives CAWSRSYEQYF.